In this sample, the clone carrying this T cell receptor beta chain turned up many times. This record comes from a study of T cells in Graves' hyperthyroidism and ophthalmopathy. About the research overall: Sampling of peripheral blood happened at initial diagnosis, prior to any treatment.

Regions amplified from RNA transcripts were the TCR beta CDR3 regions. HTBI primers were employed in a first-round RT-PCR of the TCR CDR3. One entry per CDR3 protein results from TCRdb running MiXCR on the multiplex PCR reads. Among over 350,000 distinct CDR3 sequences listed, 14% to 15% were seen once. The source is a man between 18 and 29 years old with Graves' ophthalmopathy. The sample was blood.

This CDR3 reads CAWSGGDSTVKGYTF. In DNA, the CDR3 is TGTGCCTGGAGTGGGGGGGATTCGACTGTTAAGGGCTACACCTTC. The chain recombines TRBV30 with TRBJ1-2, with D tentatively TRBD1 (5 bases). V was clipped by 1 base and J by 8 bases, with 20 bases between them. The germline V gene has CDR1 GTSNPN and CDR2 SVGIG (reference sequence). This CDR3 spans 15 amino acids.